Following are 24 T cell receptor beta chains from one sample sequenced in a study of tumor-infiltrating lymphocytes in localized non-small cell lung cancer. TCRdb's copy holds only in-frame clones and misses some; the assay was immunoSEQ multiplex PCR. The sample carries more than 10,000 clones, 80% to 90% recorded once. Sequences were obtained from uninvolved lung tissue not adjacent to the tumor. The receptors derive from a human donor with non-small cell lung cancer.

This clone appeared a single time. The chain carries TRBV5-1 and TRBJ2-3; 7 nucleotides align to TRBD1. V lost 0 bases, J lost 2 bases, and 3 bases stayed unmatched. This CDR3 is 15 amino acids long. Per germline, CDR1 SGHRS and CDR2 YFSETQ. The CDR3 coding sequence is TGCGCCAGCAGCTTGGAAGGGGGCGCCACAGATACGCAGTATTTT. This codes for CASSLEGGATDTQYF.

This clone was counted only a few times. J is TRBJ1-5 and V is TRBV7-9, with TRBD1 as a possible D gene (5 bases). V shed 4 bases and J shed 5 bases, with 18 bases lying between them. The CDR3 contains 16 residues. Germline lookup yields CDR1 SEHNR and CDR2 FQNEAQ (reference sequence). The CDR3 spells CASSSSGWGLDQPQHF. The CDR3 DNA sequence: TGTGCCAGCAGCTCTTCGGGTTGGGGGTTGGATCAGCCCCAGCATTTT.

V and J are TRBV13 and TRBJ2-7; 7 bases align to TRBD2. V was clipped by 1 base and J by 7 bases; unmatched bases: 4. The length of the CDR3 is 13 residues. The germline CDR1 and CDR2 sequences are PRHDT and FYEKMQ (reference sequence). The CDR3 here is CASSLEDGREQYF. The DNA for the CDR3 is TGTGCCAGCAGCTTAGAGGACGGGAGGGAGCAGTACTTC.

V usage is TRBV5-4 and J usage is TRBJ2-5, with 7 bases that match TRBD2. Germline CDR1 is SGHNT and CDR2 is YYREEE (reference sequence). The CDR3 loop spans 14 amino acids. V shed 0 bases, J shed 5 bases, and the junction held 4 bases outside the gene matches. The CDR3: CASSLAGGGETQYF. DNA of the CDR3: TGTGCCAGCAGCTTGGCGGGAGGTGGTGAGACCCAGTACTTC.

The chain links TRBV2 to TRBJ1-1, with D maybe TRBD1 (5 bases). The CDR3 is 13 residues long. Germline V CDR1 and CDR2: SNHLY, FYNNEI. The CDR3 nucleotides read TGTGGCGTCGGAGGGGAACTGAACACTGAAGCTTTCTTT. Encoded protein: CGVGGELNTEAFF. The entire variable domain, with the rest obtained from reference TRBV2 and TRBJ1-1, is as follows: EPEVTQTPSHQVTQMGQEVILRCVPISNHLYFYWYRQILGQKVEFLVSFYNNEISEKSEIFDDQFSVERPDGSNFTLKIRSTKLEDSAMYFCGVGGELNTEAFFGQGTRLTVV.

The genes are TRBV5-1 and TRBJ2-3, with TRBD1 matching 7 bases. Germline CDR1 is SGHRS and CDR2 is YFSETQ. This CDR3 has 15 amino acids. With 4 bases clipped from V and 2 bases from J, the junction kept 7 bases outside the gene matches. The DNA for the CDR3 is TGCGCCAGCAGCCTGGGGACAGCAGACACAGATACGCAGTATTTT. The encoded protein is CASSLGTADTDTQYF.

This clone has only a few counts. CDR3 DNA: TGTGCCAGCAGTGAAGGGGTGGGGGATGGCACTGAAGCTTTCTTT. Translated, it gives CASSEGVGDGTEAFF. This chain links TRBV6-1 with TRBJ1-1; weak D call: TRBD1 (5 bases). The V gene lost 1 base and the J gene lost 4 bases, with 13 bases spanning the gap. The CDR3 extends over 15 amino acids. Germline V gene sequence: CDR1 MNHNS, CDR2 SASEGT.

The V call is TRBV5-1, the J call TRBJ1-2, with D possibly being TRBD1 (6 bases). The CDR3 loop spans 16 amino acids. V dropped 4 bases and J dropped 5 bases, with 21 bases sitting between them. CDR1 is SGHRS, CDR2 YFSETQ, per germline. DNA of the CDR3: TGCGCCAGCAGCGTGGGAGATTCGAGGACAGTATATGGCTACACCTTC. This codes for CASSVGDSRTVYGYTF.

This chain connects TRBV7-9 to TRBJ1-5; a weak D match, TRBD1 (6 bases). The CDR3 has 15 amino acids. Trimming took off 4 bases at V and 3 bases at J, with 13 bases between the two ends. Germline V gene data show CDR1 as SEHNR and CDR2 as FQNEAQ (reference sequence). The CDR3 reads CASSSDRIYNQPQHF. The CDR3, as DNA: TGTGCCAGCAGCTCAGACAGGATCTACAATCAGCCCCAGCATTTT.

The chain employs TRBV6-4 and TRBJ2-2; tentative D call: TRBD2 (6 bases). Germline CDR1 reads MRHNA; CDR2 reads SNTAGT. CDR3 length: 14 amino acids. V was trimmed by 0 bases and J by 8 bases, leaving 10 bases between them. CDR3 nucleotides: TGTGCCAGCAGTGACTCGTGGGAGGCTGGGGAGCTGTTTTTT. This gives the protein CASSDSWEAGELFF.

This sequence joins TRBV4-1 and TRBJ1-4, with 8 bases identical to TRBD1. Germline trimming cut 4 bases from V and 6 bases from J; bases unmatched to any gene: 13. Germline assignment: CDR1 MGHRA and CDR2 YSYEKL. CDR3 length equals 17 residues. CDR3: CASSPRRQGTVYEKLFF. In DNA form, the CDR3 reads TGCGCCAGCAGCCCCCGGAGACAGGGGACTGTTTATGAAAAACTGTTTTTT.

CDR3 bases: TGCGCCAGCAGCCAAGATGGGATGCCAAACAATGAGCAGTTCTTC. This sequence encodes CASSQDGMPNNEQFF. The chain carries TRBV4-1 and TRBJ2-1; no clear D gene. Germline CDR1 and CDR2: MGHRA and YSYEKL. Trimming left V 0 bases short and J 5 bases short, with 11 bases between. The CDR3 length is 15 residues.

The rearrangement joins TRBV29-1 to TRBJ2-2, with 7 bases lining up with TRBD1. The CDR3 extends over 12 amino acids. Germline-derived CDR1 and CDR2 are SQVTM and ANQGSEA. Trimming cost V 6 bases and J 5 bases; bases outside gene matches: 3. CDR3 loop: CSVLQGTGELFF. The CDR3 DNA is TGCAGCGTGTTACAGGGGACCGGGGAGCTGTTTTTT.

V usage is TRBV11-2 and J usage is TRBJ1-2; TRBD1 might be the D (5 bases). This CDR3 is built from 13 residues. V was clipped by 5 bases and J by 8 bases, with 15 bases between them. The germline CDR1 and CDR2 sequences are SGHAT and FQNNGV. The CDR3 DNA reads TGTGCCAGCAGCCCACGACAGCGCTGGGGCTACACCTTC. It encodes CASSPRQRWGYTF.

The genes are TRBV5-6 and TRBJ1-2, with 9 bases lining up with TRBD1. Germline lookup yields CDR1 SGHDT and CDR2 YYEEEE. The CDR3 consists of 15 residues. J was trimmed by 8 bases and V by 3 bases; bases with no gene match: 11. The chain's CDR3 is CASSSRDREFSGYTF. Here the CDR3 DNA reads TGTGCCAGCAGCTCCCGGGACAGGGAATTTTCCGGCTACACCTTC.

This chain links TRBV5-6 with TRBJ2-7; D unclear. The V gene lost 2 bases and the J gene lost 11 bases, with 14 bases spanning the gap. The germline gives CDR1 SGHDT, CDR2 YYEEEE. The CDR3 is made up of 12 amino acids. In nucleotides, the CDR3 is TGTGCCAGCAGCTTAGGACCCAACTACGAGTACTTC. Translation gives CASSLGPNYEYF.

CDR3 residues: CASSQGGTGYEKLFF. DNA for the CDR3: TGCGCCAGCAGCCAAGGGGGGACAGGGTATGAAAAACTGTTTTTT. The V gene is TRBV5-1, the J gene TRBJ1-4; 9 bases agree with TRBD1. The CDR3 runs 15 residues. CDR1 and CDR2 from the germline V gene are SGHRS and YFSETQ. V lost 4 bases, J lost 6 bases, and 7 bases stayed unmatched.

The CDR3 reads CASSPGTGIGNGYTF. CDR3 bases: TGTGCCAGCAGTCCCGGGACAGGGATTGGGAATGGCTACACCTTC. The chain carries TRBV28 and TRBJ1-2; 9 bases fit TRBD1. The CDR3 runs 15 residues. With 5 bases clipped from V and 6 bases from J, the junction kept 10 bases outside the gene matches. Germline V lookup: CDR1 MDHEN, CDR2 SYDVKM.

The J gene is TRBJ1-2, the V gene TRBV11-2, with 8 bases matching TRBD1. The CDR3 is 13 residues long. Unmatched junction bases numbered 5, after V lost 5 bases and J lost 6 bases. Per germline, CDR1 SGHAT and CDR2 FQNNGV. CDR3 amino acids: CASSPLGQDGYTF. CDR3 in DNA: TGTGCCAGCAGCCCCCTGGGACAGGATGGCTACACCTTC. Supplemented by reference TRBV11-2 and TRBJ1-2, the full variable domain reads EAGVAQSPRYKIIEKRQSVAFWCNPISGHATLYWYQQILGQGPKLLIQFQNNGVVDDSQLPKDRFSAERLKGVDSTLKIQPAKLEDSAVYLCASSPLGQDGYTFGSGTRLTVV.

The CDR3 bases are TGCGCCAGCAGCCCTAAGACAGGAGAAATGAACACTGAAGCTTTCTTT. This translates into CASSPKTGEMNTEAFF. V gene TRBV5-1 combines with J gene TRBJ1-1; TRBD1 is a possible D gene (6 bases). The germline V and J ends were trimmed by 4 bases and 0 bases, with 16 bases remaining between them. Germline loops: CDR1 SGHRS, CDR2 YFSETQ. This CDR3 comprises 16 residues.

This clone was detected a few times. The chain links TRBV6-6 to TRBJ2-1; possibly TRBD1 or TRBD2 for D (5 bases each). Germline V CDR1 and CDR2: MNHNY, SVGAGI (reference sequence). V shed 5 bases and J shed 5 bases, with 16 bases lying between them. The CDR3 runs to 15 residues. In DNA, the CDR3 is TGTGCCAGCAGTCCCGGGACCCGGGGAAACAATGAGCAGTTCTTC. It codes for CASSPGTRGNNEQFF.

V usage is TRBV11-2 and J usage is TRBJ2-5; D possibly corresponds to TRBD2 (6 bases). Trimming cost V 5 bases and J 1 base, with 11 bases left between them. This CDR3 comprises 14 residues. Germline V gives CDR1 SGHAT, CDR2 FQNNGV. CDR3 DNA: TGTGCCAGCAGCCAGGAGGGAGTCCAAGAGACCCAGTACTTC. Its translation: CASSQEGVQETQYF.

In its sample, this clone was seen a few times. This chain links TRBV10-3 with TRBJ1-2; D is undetermined. In germline, CDR1 is ENHRY, CDR2 SYGVKD. The CDR3 runs 12 residues. Trimming cost V 4 bases and J 2 bases, with 5 bases left between them. The CDR3 sequence: CAISAENYGYTF. CDR3 in DNA: TGTGCCATCAGTGCGGAAAACTATGGCTACACCTTC.

In DNA, the CDR3 is TGTGCCAGCAGTCAGCGGGGTACCTCCTACAATGAGCAGTTCTTC. This translates into CASSQRGTSYNEQFF. V is TRBV6-5 and J is TRBJ2-1; the match to TRBD2 covers 7 bases. V lost 5 bases to trimming and J lost 0 bases; unmatched junction nucleotides: 4. Germline V CDR1 and CDR2: MNHEY, SVGAGI. The CDR3 length is 15 residues.